Below are 24 T cell receptor beta chains sequenced from a single sample in a study of OX40 agonist ivuxolimab in advanced cancers. The repertoire was sequenced with immunoSEQ multiplex PCR; TCRdb's copy has only in-frame clones and lacks some. Found here are about 68,000 clones, about 91% of them singletons; the top ten hold around 0.33%. The sequencing here drew on CD4+ or CD8+ T cells sorted from blood, taken in a trial of the OX40 agonist ivuxolimab. These receptor sequences come from an adult with an advanced solid tumor such as melanoma, head and neck, liver or kidney cancer.

This chain uses TRBV28 with TRBJ2-7, with D uncertain. Germline lookup yields CDR1 MDHEN and CDR2 SYDVKM. The CDR3 contains 11 residues. V was shortened by 6 bases and J by 7 bases, with 10 bases between the two germline ends. The CDR3 reads CASSTPREQYF. The CDR3 nucleotides read TGTGCCAGCAGCACGCCCCGGGAGCAGTACTTC. The whole variable domain, filled in from reference TRBV28 and TRBJ2-7, reads DVKVTQSSRYLVKRTGEKVFLECVQDMDHENMFWYRQDPGLGLRLIYFSYDVKMKEKGDIPEGYSVSREKKERFSLILESASTNQTSMYLCASSTPREQYFGPGTRLTVT.

V and J are TRBV2 and TRBJ2-1, with D possibly being TRBD2 (6 bases). Germline V gives CDR1 SNHLY, CDR2 FYNNEI. V dropped 7 bases and J dropped 4 bases, with 17 bases sitting between them. The CDR3 has 15 amino acids. Here the CDR3 reads CASMAGRSGYNEQFF. CDR3 bases: TGTGCCAGCATGGCCGGGCGTAGCGGTTACAATGAGCAGTTCTTC. Together with reference TRBV2 and TRBJ2-1, the CDR3 gives the full variable domain: EPEVTQTPSHQVTQMGQEVILRCVPISNHLYFYWYRQILGQKVEFLVSFYNNEISEKSEIFDDQFSVERPDGSNFTLKIRSTKLEDSAMYFCASMAGRSGYNEQFFGPGTRLTVL.

V and J are TRBV2 and TRBJ1-1; unclear D gene. The CDR3 spans 14 residues. Germline V lookup: CDR1 SNHLY, CDR2 FYNNEI. Trimming stripped 7 bases from V and 2 bases from J, with 14 bases between. The CDR3 sequence is CASIAYLLNTEAFF. The CDR3, as DNA: TGTGCCAGCATCGCGTACCTTCTAAACACTGAAGCTTTCTTT.

CDR3 protein: CASFLGNTIYF. CDR3 DNA: TGTGCCAGCTTTCTAGGAAACACCATATATTTT. The chain combines TRBV27 with TRBJ1-3; D is undetermined. V gave up 8 bases and J gave up 4 bases, with 6 bases separating them. This CDR3 is built from 11 residues. Germline V gives CDR1 MNHEY, CDR2 SMNVEV (reference sequence).

This clone was counted once. The J gene is TRBJ2-1, the V gene TRBV29-1; the D gene is possibly TRBD1 (6 bases). The CDR3 contains 15 residues. V was cut by 1 base and J by 0 bases, with 10 bases left in between. CDR1 is SQVTM and CDR2 is ANQGSEA in the germline V gene. CDR3 residues: CSVEVWGRSYNEQFF. CDR3 coding DNA: TGCAGCGTTGAAGTTTGGGGGCGCTCCTACAATGAGCAGTTCTTC.

The chain recombines TRBV9 with TRBJ1-2; TRBD1 aligns across 7 bases. Germline V lookup: CDR1 SGDLS, CDR2 YYNGEE. With V trimmed by 0 bases and J by 6 bases, 11 bases remained unmatched. There are 16 residues in the CDR3. CDR3 in amino acids: CASSVGPQGGIDGYTF. The CDR3 region has the DNA TGTGCCAGCAGCGTAGGTCCCCAGGGGGGTATTGATGGCTACACCTTC.

The genes are TRBV27 and TRBJ2-7; no clear D. V lost 6 bases and J 2 bases, leaving 11 bases between the germline ends. The CDR3 consists of 13 residues. The germline V gene has CDR1 MNHEY and CDR2 SMNVEV (reference sequence). CDR3 protein: CASRVAATYEQYF. The CDR3 DNA reads TGTGCCAGCAGGGTAGCAGCCACCTACGAGCAGTACTTC.

This rearrangement joins TRBV27 to TRBJ2-5; D is possibly TRBD1 (6 bases). The germline V and J ends were trimmed by 3 bases and 5 bases, with 16 bases remaining between them. From germline, CDR1 is MNHEY and CDR2 SMNVEV (reference sequence). The CDR3 contains 15 residues. The DNA of the CDR3 is TGTGCCAGCAGTTTTTTCCCAGGGGTGGTCGAGACCCAGTACTTC. Translated, it gives CASSFFPGVVETQYF.

The chain employs TRBV5-1 and TRBJ2-5; no firm D call. This CDR3 contains 15 residues. V lost 0 bases to trimming and J lost 0 bases, with 9 bases between them. From germline, CDR1 is SGHRS and CDR2 YFSETQ. DNA of the CDR3: TGCGCCAGCAGCTTGGCCAGTCAGCACCAAGAGACCCAGTACTTC. Its protein product is CASSLASQHQETQYF.

This rearrangement joins TRBV19 to TRBJ2-5, with 14 bases aligning to TRBD2. This CDR3 has 15 amino acids. Germline CDR1 is LNHDA and CDR2 is SQIVND (reference sequence). J lost 4 bases, V lost 7 bases, and 5 bases had no gene match. The CDR3 coding sequence is TGTGCCAGTACCCAAGGACTAGCGGGGGGAGAGACCCAGTACTTC. It translates to CASTQGLAGGETQYF.

V usage is TRBV6-6 and J usage is TRBJ1-5; no reliable D call. The germline V gene has CDR1 MNHNY and CDR2 SVGAGI (reference sequence). The V end lost 8 bases, the J end lost 7 bases, and 12 bases lay between the germline ends. The CDR3 spans 12 residues. This CDR3 is CASVSESQPQHF. The CDR3 DNA reads as TGTGCCAGCGTTTCAGAATCCCAGCCCCAGCATTTT.

The chain carries TRBV5-1 and TRBJ2-7; 9 bases are a match to TRBD1. CDR1 and CDR2 from the germline V gene are SGHRS and YFSETQ. The CDR3 consists of 13 residues. The trim removed 7 bases at V and 3 bases at J, leaving 5 bases unmatched. The CDR3 loop reads CASSGQGNYEQYF. CDR3 in DNA: TGCGCCAGCTCGGGACAGGGAAACTACGAGCAGTACTTC.

V gene TRBV6-1 combines with J gene TRBJ2-1; D is unclear. V gave up 11 bases and J gave up 4 bases, with 18 bases separating them. The CDR3 is 14 residues long. Germline CDR1 is MNHNS and CDR2 is SASEGT. The CDR3 nucleotides read TGTGCCGGATCGCGGATGATGGATTACAATGAGCAGTTCTTC. This gives the protein CAGSRMMDYNEQFF.

J is TRBJ2-2 and V is TRBV5-1; D is unresolved. CDR1 is SGHRS and CDR2 is YFSETQ in the germline V gene. The V gene lost 3 bases and the J gene lost 2 bases, with 8 bases spanning the gap. This CDR3 is built from 14 residues. CDR3 amino acids: CASSSYLNTGELFF. Written as DNA, the CDR3 is TGCGCCAGCAGCTCCTATCTTAACACCGGGGAGCTGTTTTTT. The complete variable domain, with remaining parts taken from reference TRBV5-1 and TRBJ2-2, reads KAGVTQTPRYLIKTRGQQVTLSCSPISGHRSVSWYQQTPGQGLQFLFEYFSETQRNKGNFPGRFSGRQFSNSRSEMNVSTLELGDSALYLCASSSYLNTGELFFGEGSRLTVL.

This clone occurred once. The chain employs TRBV19 and TRBJ2-7; 7 bases match TRBD2. The ends lost 4 bases at V and 3 bases at J; junction bases unmatched: 9. The CDR3 is 15 residues long. Germline values: CDR1 LNHDA, CDR2 SQIVND (reference sequence). CDR3: CASSTRSGEGYEQYF. The DNA of the CDR3 is TGTGCCAGTAGTACAAGGAGCGGGGAGGGCTACGAGCAGTACTTC.

The V call is TRBV5-1, the J call TRBJ2-7; 7 bases align to TRBD1. CDR1 is SGHRS, CDR2 YFSETQ, per germline. V gave up 0 bases and J gave up 5 bases; unmatched junction bases: 5. The CDR3 spans 14 residues. Written as DNA, the CDR3 is TGCGCCAGCAGCTTGGGTACAGGGGACGACGAGCAGTACTTC. Protein: CASSLGTGDDEQYF.

This chain connects TRBV6-5 to TRBJ2-3; the D gene is possibly TRBD2 (5 bases). V gave up 3 bases and J gave up 4 bases, with 14 bases separating them. Germline V lookup: CDR1 MNHEY, CDR2 SVGAGI. CDR3 length: 15 amino acids. CDR3 loop: CASSYGRAGPDTQYF. The CDR3 bases are TGTGCCAGCAGTTATGGGCGGGCTGGGCCAGATACGCAGTATTTT.

This clone was seen a single time. The rearrangement uses TRBV28 and TRBJ2-1; the D is unclear. In germline, CDR1 is MDHEN, CDR2 SYDVKM. Trimming cost V 5 bases and J 6 bases, with 14 bases left between them. The CDR3 covers 14 residues. CDR3: CASSTPALTNEQFF. In DNA form, the CDR3 reads TGTGCCAGCAGTACCCCCGCGTTAACCAATGAGCAGTTCTTC.

This sequence joins TRBV11-2 and TRBJ2-3; TRBD2 agrees at 12 bases. The V and J ends lost 0 bases and 3 bases, in that order; junction bases with no gene match: 7. This CDR3 is built from 18 residues. CDR1 SGHAT and CDR2 FQNNGV come from the germline V gene. The CDR3 protein is CASSLDPLGTSGTDTQYF. As DNA, the CDR3 is TGTGCCAGCAGCTTAGATCCGCTCGGGACTAGCGGGACAGATACGCAGTATTTT.

This rearrangement joins TRBV9 to TRBJ2-7, with D unresolved. V was shortened by 7 bases and J by 5 bases, with 22 bases between the two germline ends. The CDR3 length is 15 residues. Germline lookup yields CDR1 SGDLS and CDR2 YYNGEE. The CDR3 sequence is CASGRANHDPHEQYF. The DNA of the CDR3 is TGTGCCAGCGGACGGGCGAACCATGATCCCCACGAGCAGTACTTC.

This clone was seen a handful of times. Additional DNA sequences in this sample encode the identical CDR3. The rearrangement links TRBV28 to TRBJ2-1, with D possibly called TRBD1 or TRBD2 (5 bases each). This CDR3 spans 15 amino acids. The ends were cut back, 5 bases at V and 9 bases at J, with 20 bases in the middle. The V gene's germline CDR1 is MDHEN and CDR2 SYDVKM. The CDR3 DNA is TGTGCCAGCAGTCTGGGGACGGAACCGAGGATTGAGCAGTTCTTC. Protein: CASSLGTEPRIEQFF.

The V call is TRBV10-1, the J call TRBJ2-2; 7 bases align to TRBD1. CDR1 WNHNN and CDR2 SYGVQD come from the germline V gene (reference sequence). The CDR3 contains 16 residues. V dropped 1 base and J dropped 5; count of bases not matched to a gene: 7. CDR3 DNA: TGCGCCAGCAGTGAGTTAAGGACAGGAAGGACCGGGGAGCTGTTTTTT. Its protein product is CASSELRTGRTGELFF.

This clone was found once. This sequence joins TRBV16 and TRBJ1-1, with TRBD1 as a possible D gene (5 bases). The CDR3 extends over 16 amino acids. In germline, CDR1 is KGHSY, CDR2 FQNENV. V was cut by 4 bases and J by 1 base, with 16 bases left in between. The CDR3 bases are TGTGCCAGCAGCCCTTGGGCAGGGTCCCCGAACACTGAAGCTTTCTTT. Its protein product is CASSPWAGSPNTEAFF.

This clone was observed a handful of times. V and J are TRBV13 and TRBJ2-6; possible D gene TRBD1, 5 bases. The CDR3 has 18 residues. Trimming took 3 bases from V and 0 from J, leaving 15 bases between them. Germline-derived CDR1 and CDR2 are PRHDT and FYEKMQ (reference sequence). The CDR3 bases are TGTGCCAGCAGCTTCCAAAGGACATCTCCCTCTGGGGCCAACGTCCTGACTTTC. Encoded protein: CASSFQRTSPSGANVLTF.